The 7 T cell receptor beta chains given below trace back to one sample, sequenced in a study of blood T cell repertoires in COVID-19. The protocol was immunoSEQ multiplex PCR, while the TCRdb copy is restricted to in-frame clones and leaves out a portion. The profile shows 160,000 or so clones, approximately 82% of them singletons. Sequenced input: peripheral blood. The receptor set was obtained from a man in his sixties or seventies who had recovered from COVID-19.

This chain connects TRBV5-1 to TRBJ2-5; 10 nucleotides match TRBD2. J was trimmed by 4 bases and V by 1 base; bases with no gene match: 10. The CDR3 has 17 amino acids. Looked up from germline, CDR1 is SGHRS and CDR2 is YFSETQ. The CDR3 sequence: CASSLSSPGLASETQYF. The DNA for the CDR3 is TGCGCCAGCAGCTTGTCATCACCGGGACTAGCGTCAGAGACCCAGTACTTC.

The chain recombines TRBV6-5 with TRBJ2-7, with 7 bases fitting TRBD1. The CDR3 is 15 amino acids. Germline lookup yields CDR1 MNHEY and CDR2 SVGAGI. V shed 6 bases and J 0 bases; nucleotides not matched to a gene: 8. This CDR3 reads CASRQGTDSSYEQYF. The CDR3 DNA follows: TGTGCCAGCAGACAGGGGACGGATAGCTCCTACGAGCAGTACTTC.

V and J are TRBV6-5 and TRBJ1-2, with 8 nucleotides matching TRBD1. The length of the CDR3 is 14 residues. The V segment lost 5 bases and the J segment 3 bases; nucleotides outside the gene matches: 5. The germline V gene has CDR1 MNHEY and CDR2 SVGAGI. The CDR3 here is CASSNPTGDYGYTF. DNA of the CDR3: TGTGCCAGCAGTAACCCGACAGGGGACTATGGCTACACCTTC.

This clone was observed once. The rearrangement uses TRBV7-2 and TRBJ2-1, with TRBD2 as a possible D gene (5 bases). Germline-derived CDR1 and CDR2 are SGHTA and FQGNSA. The V and J ends lost 1 base and 5 bases respectively, with 9 bases between them. The CDR3 is 14 amino acids. Here the CDR3 reads CASSLVFGDNEQFF. The DNA of the CDR3 is TGTGCCAGCAGCTTAGTATTCGGGGACAATGAGCAGTTCTTC. Full variable domain (rest looked up from reference TRBV7-2 and TRBJ2-1): GAGVSQSPSNKVTEKGKDVELRCDPISGHTALYWYRQSLGQGLEFLIYFQGNSAPDKSGLPSDRFSAERTGGSVSTLTIQRTQQEDSAVYLCASSLVFGDNEQFFGPGTRLTVL.

The chain is built from TRBV4-1 and TRBJ2-5; 7 bases agree with TRBD1. V dropped 0 bases and J dropped 5; count of bases not matched to a gene: 12. Germline-derived CDR1 and CDR2 are MGHRA and YSYEKL. The CDR3 extends over 17 amino acids. CDR3 nucleotides: TGCGCCAGCAGCCAAGATGTGGTCGAGGGGGCTTTGGAGACCCAGTACTTC. As protein: CASSQDVVEGALETQYF.

V gene TRBV7-2 combines with J gene TRBJ1-6; weak D call: TRBD1 (6 bases). Between the trimmed V and J ends, which lost 2 bases and 7 bases, there was a span of 9 bases. CDR1 is SGHTA and CDR2 is FQGNSA in the germline V gene. CDR3 size: 14 residues. The CDR3 bases are TGTGCCAGCAGCTTACAGGGGCAAAATTCACCCCTCCACTTT. As protein: CASSLQGQNSPLHF.

V and J are TRBV10-3 and TRBJ2-1; TRBD2 matches 11 bases. Germline CDR1 reads ENHRY; CDR2 reads SYGVKD. The junction had 7 bases not matched to a gene; V was cut back by 6 bases and J by 6 bases. The CDR3 length is 15 residues. DNA for the CDR3: TGTGCCATCAGAGCCGGGACTAGCGGTCCCAATGAGCAGTTCTTC. Protein sequence: CAIRAGTSGPNEQFF.